Shown below are 13 T cell receptor beta chains from a single sample sequenced in a study of blood T cell repertoires in COVID-19. Sequenced by immunoSEQ multiplex PCR; TCRdb stores in-frame clones only, minus some. The table lists roughly 130,000 clones, approximately 81% of them singletons. What was sequenced was peripheral blood. All receptors derive from a woman in her twenties or thirties who had recovered from COVID-19.

The chain joins TRBV7-9 to TRBJ2-3; tentative D call: TRBD2 (6 bases). The CDR3 loop spans 15 amino acids. The germline CDR1 and CDR2 sequences are SEHNR and FQNEAQ (reference sequence). Trimming shortened V by 6 bases and J by 2 bases, and 15 bases separated the two germline ends. Here the CDR3 DNA reads TGTGCCAGCAGTTACGGGGTAGCGGCCACAGATACGCAGTATTTT. Its protein is CASSYGVAATDTQYF. The full variable domain, with the rest looked up from reference TRBV7-9 and TRBJ2-3, is DTGVSQNPRHKITKRGQNVTFRCDPISEHNRLYWYRQTLGQGPEFLTYFQNEAQLEKSRLLSDRFSAERPKGSFSTLEIQRTEQGDSAMYLCASSYGVAATDTQYFGPGTRLTVL.

The rearrangement joins TRBV21-1 to TRBJ2-1; the DNA was not used to check the table's D call, TRBD1. TRBV21-1 counts as a pseudogene. The CDR3 spans 16 residues. The CDR3 region is CASSRTGLSSYNEQFF. CDR3 sequence (DNA): TGTGCCAGCAGCAGAACAGGGCTTAGCTCCTACAATGAGCAGTTCTTC.

This clone was counted a few times. The chain employs TRBV11-2 and TRBJ1-2; D is possibly TRBD1 (5 bases). The CDR3 sequence is 18 residues long. Per germline, CDR1 SGHAT and CDR2 FQNNGV. V lost 2 bases and J lost 5, with 24 bases in between. The CDR3 loop is CASSLYGGSSAGSYGYTF. The CDR3 bases are TGTGCCAGCAGCTTATACGGGGGGTCATCGGCAGGGTCTTATGGCTACACCTTC.

The chain couples TRBV5-1 to TRBJ2-1, with TRBD1 matching over 11 bases. Trimming cost V 4 bases and J 7 bases; bases outside gene matches: 7. The CDR3 has 15 residues. Germline V gene data show CDR1 as SGHRS and CDR2 as YFSETQ. CDR3 in DNA: TGCGCCAGCAGCCGGGGACAGGGGGTGTTGAATGAGCAGTTCTTC. Translated: CASSRGQGVLNEQFF. The variable domain in full, with the rest retrieved from reference TRBV5-1 and TRBJ2-1, is KAGVTQTPRYLIKTRGQQVTLSCSPISGHRSVSWYQQTPGQGLQFLFEYFSETQRNKGNFPGRFSGRQFSNSRSEMNVSTLELGDSALYLCASSRGQGVLNEQFFGPGTRLTVL.

V and J are TRBV14 and TRBJ2-4; 10 bases match TRBD1. Per germline, CDR1 SGHDN and CDR2 FVKESK. The ends lost 5 bases at V and 6 bases at J; junction bases unmatched: 10. The CDR3 spans 16 residues. The CDR3 here is CASSSYGTGEGNIQYF. Here the CDR3 DNA reads TGTGCCAGCAGCTCATACGGGACAGGGGAGGGAAACATTCAGTACTTC.

This clone has just one count. V is TRBV7-3 and J is TRBJ2-3; D might be TRBD2 (6 bases). This CDR3 has 18 residues. Trimming took off 5 bases at V and 6 bases at J, with 27 bases between the two ends. Germline CDR1 SGHTA, CDR2 FQGTGA. CDR3 bases: TGTGCCAGCAGCCTGAAAACCGGGACTCCGATCACACAGGATACGCAGTATTTT. Its translation is CASSLKTGTPITQDTQYF.

The chain carries TRBV19 and TRBJ1-2; no definite D call. Germline V CDR1 and CDR2: LNHDA, SQIVND (reference sequence). V was cut by 7 bases and J by 1 base, with 10 bases left in between. The CDR3 is 13 amino acids. The CDR3: CASTPRVNYGYTF. Here the CDR3 DNA reads TGTGCCAGTACCCCCCGGGTTAACTATGGCTACACCTTC.

This chain joins TRBV14 and TRBJ1-6; 8 bases are a match to TRBD1. CDR1 is SGHDN, CDR2 FVKESK, per germline. The CDR3 is 15 amino acids. V lost 1 base and J lost 7; bases outside the gene matches: 3. The CDR3 DNA is TGTGCCAGCAGCCAAGGGGACAGGCGGAATTCACCCCTCCACTTT. This gives the protein CASSQGDRRNSPLHF.

In DNA, the CDR3 is TGCAGTGCTAGTCCCGACCGGACTCACAATGAGCAGTTCTTC. This codes for CSASPDRTHNEQFF. This chain links TRBV20-1 with TRBJ2-1, with D possibly TRBD2 on 5 matching bases. Germline CDR1 and CDR2: DFQATT and SNEGSKA (reference sequence). The CDR3 is made up of 14 amino acids. Between the trimmed V and J ends, which lost 3 bases and 5 bases, there was a span of 14 bases.

The chain links TRBV12-3 or TRBV12-4 to TRBJ1-1; maybe TRBD1 (5 bases). Trimming took off 1 base at V and 4 bases at J, with 7 bases between the two ends. The CDR3 has 13 residues. CDR3 region: CASSLGRATEAFF. DNA of the CDR3: TGTGCCAGCAGTTTAGGCAGGGCCACTGAAGCTTTCTTT.

This chain joins TRBV4-1 and TRBJ2-1, with 8 bases fitting TRBD2. Unmatched junction bases numbered 6, after V lost 2 bases and J lost 0 bases. Germline values: CDR1 MGHRA, CDR2 YSYEKL. The CDR3 covers 17 residues. This chain's CDR3 is CASSQFSGASSYNEQFF. The CDR3 DNA follows: TGCGCCAGCAGCCAATTTAGCGGGGCGAGCTCCTACAATGAGCAGTTCTTC.

This rearrangement joins TRBV4-2 to TRBJ2-7; the D gene is possibly TRBD1 (6 bases). Germline-derived CDR1 and CDR2 are LGHNA and YNFKEQ. Trimming shortened V by 3 bases and J by 3 bases, and 18 bases separated the two germline ends. The CDR3 extends over 16 amino acids. The CDR3 DNA is TGTGCCAGCAGCCAGTCCGGGACAAAGGAACTCTACGAGCAGTACTTC. The encoded protein is CASSQSGTKELYEQYF.

The CDR3 is CASSIGLAGAGNEQFF. The CDR3 bases are TGTGCCAGTAGTATCGGACTAGCGGGGGCGGGGAATGAGCAGTTCTTC. The chain recombines TRBV19 with TRBJ2-1; 13 bases fit TRBD2. The trim removed 3 bases at V and 7 bases at J, leaving 6 bases unmatched. Germline V gene data show CDR1 as LNHDA and CDR2 as SQIVND (reference sequence). This CDR3 comprises 16 residues.